Below are 30 T cell receptor beta chains sequenced from a single sample in a study of blood T cell repertoires in COVID-19. The method was immunoSEQ multiplex PCR; TCRdb's version includes in-frame clones alone and lacks a portion of them. The table includes 200,000 to 250,000 clones, around four fifths detected once. The sample consisted of peripheral blood. These receptors were collected from a woman of 80 years or more with active or convalescent COVID-19.

The CDR3 reads CASSFVRDTASSPLHF. CDR3 nucleotide sequence: TGTGCCAGCAGTTTCGTAAGGGACACCGCTTCTTCACCCCTCCACTTT. The chain joins TRBV27 to TRBJ1-6, with D perhaps TRBD1 (6 bases). Germline V lookup: CDR1 MNHEY, CDR2 SMNVEV (reference sequence). The ends were cut back, 3 bases at V and 9 bases at J, with 18 bases in the middle. This CDR3 region has 16 residues.

The chain is built from TRBV5-8 and TRBJ1-2; D might be TRBD1 (5 bases). The CDR3 is made up of 15 amino acids. CDR1 SGHTS and CDR2 YDEGEE come from the germline V gene. The V and J ends lost 4 bases and 4 bases respectively, with 17 bases between them. For the CDR3, the DNA is TGTGCCAGCAGCCGGAAGGGCCCGGGGGGCTATGGCTACACCTTC. Its translation: CASSRKGPGGYGYTF.

The genes are TRBV18 and TRBJ2-3; 12 nucleotides align to TRBD2. This CDR3 is 15 amino acids long. In germline, CDR1 is KGHSH, CDR2 LQKENI. V trimming: 3 bases; J trimming: 4 bases; junction bases outside the gene matches: 2. This chain's CDR3 is CASSPLAGGPDTQYF. CDR3 bases: TGTGCCAGCTCACCCCTAGCGGGGGGGCCAGATACGCAGTATTTT.

The chain recombines TRBV18 with TRBJ2-7; 12 bases align to TRBD2. Unmatched junction bases numbered 3, after V lost 3 bases and J lost 3 bases. The germline gives CDR1 KGHSH, CDR2 LQKENI. The CDR3 runs to 15 residues. The CDR3 nucleotides are TGTGCCAGCTCACCCGGGACTAGCGGGCACTACGAGCAGTACTTC. This encodes CASSPGTSGHYEQYF.

The V and J genes are TRBV30 and TRBJ2-5; TRBD2 aligns across 7 bases. The CDR3 has 14 residues. Germline trimming cut 6 bases from V and 5 bases from J; bases unmatched to any gene: 12. CDR1 GTSNPN and CDR2 SVGIG come from the germline V gene (reference sequence). DNA for the CDR3: TGTGCCTGCCGATATTACGGGGGGAAGGAGACCCAGTACTTC. Amino acid sequence: CACRYYGGKETQYF.

CDR3: CASSYLYTEAFF. For the CDR3, the DNA is TGTGCCAGCAGTTACCTATACACTGAAGCTTTCTTT. The V call is TRBV6-2 or TRBV6-3, the J call TRBJ1-1; D is undetermined. Trimming cost V 2 bases and J 3 bases, with 4 bases left between them. The germline CDR1 and CDR2 sequences are MNHEY and SVGEGT. The CDR3 is 12 residues long.

This chain links TRBV6-2 or TRBV6-3 with TRBJ2-7; TRBD1 aligns across 7 bases. This CDR3 contains 13 residues. V lost 6 bases to trimming and J lost 1 base; unmatched junction nucleotides: 3. CDR1 is MNHEY, CDR2 SVGEGT, per germline. The CDR3 nucleotides read TGTGCCAGCAGCACGACAGGGTCCTACGAGCAGTACTTC. Residues: CASSTTGSYEQYF.

The chain joins TRBV18 to TRBJ1-2; D ambiguous. CDR3 size: 15 residues. V was clipped by 5 bases and J by 4 bases, with 17 bases between them. Germline values: CDR1 KGHSH, CDR2 LQKENI. This CDR3 is CASSTGEGSPYGYTF. DNA for the CDR3: TGTGCCAGCTCAACGGGAGAGGGATCTCCCTATGGCTACACCTTC.

The rearrangement uses TRBV11-2 and TRBJ2-7; possibly TRBD1 for D (5 bases). V gave up 4 bases and J gave up 5 bases, with 18 bases separating them. In germline, CDR1 is SGHAT, CDR2 FQNNGV. The CDR3 loop spans 15 amino acids. The CDR3 DNA sequence: TGTGCCAGCAGCTCCCCAGGAACAGGCAGCCACGAGCAGTACTTC. Protein product: CASSSPGTGSHEQYF.

V gene TRBV12-3 or TRBV12-4 combines with J gene TRBJ2-2; D ambiguous. Trimming took off 3 bases at V and 5 bases at J, with 4 bases between the two ends. The CDR3 is 12 amino acids. The CDR3 bases are TGTGCCAGCAGTTTTACAACCGGGGAGCTGTTTTTT. Protein product: CASSFTTGELFF.

The V and J genes are TRBV27 and TRBJ2-2; 9 bases are shared with TRBD1. CDR3 length equals 14 residues. The V and J ends lost 5 bases and 6 bases, in that order; junction bases with no gene match: 4. CDR1 and CDR2 (germline): MNHEY, SMNVEV (reference sequence). The CDR3 protein is CASSPRTGAGELFF. CDR3 nucleotides: TGTGCCAGCAGTCCAAGGACAGGGGCCGGGGAGCTGTTTTTT.

V and J are TRBV4-3 and TRBJ2-7, with 8 bases fitting TRBD1. The CDR3 runs 15 residues. Germline CDR1 LGHNA, CDR2 YSLEER. Losses at the gene ends were 0 bases for V and 2 bases for J; bases not matched to a gene: 3. The CDR3 is CASSQDRGPPYEQYF. The CDR3 region has the DNA TGCGCCAGCAGCCAAGACAGGGGGCCACCCTACGAGCAGTACTTC.

This chain uses TRBV5-1 with TRBJ2-1; TRBD2 agrees at 16 bases. In germline, CDR1 is SGHRS, CDR2 YFSETQ. Trimming cost V 4 bases and J 7 bases; bases outside gene matches: 5. The CDR3 length is 16 residues. In DNA form, the CDR3 reads TGCGCCAGCAGCATCGGGACTAGCGGGAGGGCGAATGAGCAGTTCTTC. Protein: CASSIGTSGRANEQFF.

The V and J genes are TRBV20-1 and TRBJ2-3; 12 positions agree with TRBD2. With V trimmed by 3 bases and J by 7 bases, 8 bases remained unmatched. The germline CDR1 and CDR2 sequences are DFQATT and SNEGSKA (reference sequence). CDR3 length: 15 residues. The CDR3 here is CSASSSGRAANTQYF. Written as DNA, the CDR3 is TGCAGTGCTAGTTCTAGCGGGAGGGCCGCTAATACGCAGTATTTT.

The chain carries TRBV9 and TRBJ2-7, with TRBD1 as a possible D gene (5 bases). Germline loops: CDR1 SGDLS, CDR2 YYNGEE. This CDR3 has 14 amino acids. Trimming took off 0 bases at V and 6 bases at J, with 13 bases between the two ends. CDR3 loop: CASSVAFRASEQYF. The CDR3 DNA reads TGTGCCAGCAGCGTAGCATTCAGGGCCAGCGAGCAGTACTTC.

This chain connects TRBV27 to TRBJ2-7; 14 nucleotides agree with TRBD2. CDR1 and CDR2 (germline): MNHEY, SMNVEV (reference sequence). J was trimmed by 4 bases and V by 5 bases; bases with no gene match: 4. This CDR3 is built from 15 residues. CDR3 residues: CASSIGTSGSYEQYF. The CDR3 bases are TGTGCCAGCAGTATTGGGACTAGCGGGAGTTACGAGCAGTACTTC.

This clone was recorded once. The chain carries TRBV3-1 (or the pseudogene TRBV3-2) and TRBJ2-3; 9 bases fit TRBD1. The junction had 8 bases not matched to a gene; V was cut back by 6 bases and J by 4 bases. The CDR3 covers 15 residues. The germline CDR1 and CDR2 sequences are LGHDT and YNNKEL (reference sequence). CDR3 sequence: CASRRGTGYADTQYF. CDR3 bases: TGTGCCAGCAGACGGGGGACAGGGTATGCAGATACGCAGTATTTT.

The rearrangement joins TRBV28 to TRBJ1-2, with a tentative D call TRBD1 (6 bases). CDR3 size: 13 residues. Germline loops: CDR1 MDHEN, CDR2 SYDVKM. Trimming cost V 7 bases and J 6 bases, with 15 bases left between them. DNA for the CDR3: TGTGCCAGCACTTTGAGGGGGGGGAATGGCTACACCTTC. Translation: CASTLRGGNGYTF.

The gene calls are TRBV9 and TRBJ2-7; 11 nucleotides line up with TRBD2. V dropped 4 bases and J dropped 3; count of bases not matched to a gene: 3. This CDR3 contains 14 residues. Per the germline V gene, CDR1 is SGDLS and CDR2 is YYNGEE. For the CDR3, the DNA is TGTGCCAGCAGCCGCACTAGCGGGGGCTACGAGCAGTACTTC. Its translation is CASSRTSGGYEQYF.

This chain joins TRBV27 and TRBJ2-5, with TRBD2 matching 9 bases. With 5 bases clipped from V and 6 bases from J, the junction kept 16 bases outside the gene matches. Germline V gene sequence: CDR1 MNHEY, CDR2 SMNVEV (reference sequence). The CDR3 sequence is 17 residues long. CDR3 coding DNA: TGTGCCAGCAGTCCAAACAATGGCGGGGGGGCATTAAAGACCCAGTACTTC. It specifies CASSPNNGGGALKTQYF.

The rearrangement joins TRBV20-1 to TRBJ1-2; D might be TRBD1 (6 bases). Germline CDR1 and CDR2: DFQATT and SNEGSKA (reference sequence). Trimming took off 3 bases at V and 7 bases at J, with 12 bases between the two ends. The CDR3 contains 12 residues. The CDR3 coding sequence is TGCAGTGCTAGTGTACAGGGCGGTGGCTACACCTTC. Amino acids: CSASVQGGGYTF.

V is TRBV11-2 and J is TRBJ2-7, with a weak D call TRBD1 (6 bases). There are 15 residues in the CDR3. Trimming shortened V by 1 base and J by 0 bases, and 10 bases separated the two germline ends. The V gene's germline CDR1 is SGHAT and CDR2 FQNNGV. In DNA, the CDR3 is TGTGCCAGCAGCTTAGGACAGGCGTTCTCCTACGAGCAGTACTTC. Translating gives CASSLGQAFSYEQYF.

This clone occurred a few times. The J gene is TRBJ1-2, the V gene TRBV25-1, with TRBD1 matching over 9 bases. Per germline, CDR1 MGHDK and CDR2 SYGVNS. CDR3 length: 15 residues. V lost 6 bases, J lost 7 bases, and 12 bases stayed unmatched. CDR3 DNA sequence: TGTGCCAGCAGAGGCCCGGGACAGGGTGCTCTTGGCTACACCTTC. Translated, it gives CASRGPGQGALGYTF.

This sequence joins TRBV3-1 (or the pseudogene TRBV3-2) and TRBJ1-2; 9 bases align to TRBD1. J lost 3 bases, V lost 5 bases, and 13 bases had no gene match. This CDR3 is 17 amino acids long. Germline CDR1 is LGHDT and CDR2 is YNNKEL (reference sequence). CDR3 residues: CASSISGTGLGDYGYTF. CDR3 in DNA: TGTGCCAGCAGCATCTCCGGGACAGGGCTTGGGGACTATGGCTACACCTTC.

This clone showed up just once. CDR3 sequence reads: CASSIWGTAVNEQFF. The CDR3 DNA follows: TGTGCCAGTAGTATCTGGGGGACAGCGGTCAATGAGCAGTTCTTC. The gene calls are TRBV19 and TRBJ2-1, with 7 bases matching TRBD1. V was pared by 3 bases and J by 6 bases, with 8 bases of the junction left unmatched. The V gene's germline CDR1 is LNHDA and CDR2 SQIVND (reference sequence). This CDR3 has 15 amino acids. The entire variable domain, with the rest obtained from reference TRBV19 and TRBJ2-1, is as follows: DGGITQSPKYLFRKEGQNVTLSCEQNLNHDAMYWYRQDPGQGLRLIYYSQIVNDFQKGDIAEGYSVSREKKESFPLTVTSAQKNPTAFYLCASSIWGTAVNEQFFGPGTRLTVL.

The chain links TRBV28 to TRBJ2-3, with 7 bases lining up with TRBD1. The CDR3 covers 15 residues. Germline V CDR1 and CDR2: MDHEN, SYDVKM. J lost 2 bases, V lost 5 bases, and 7 bases had no gene match. CDR3 coding DNA: TGTGCCAGCAGTATTGACAGGGCTTCCACAGATACGCAGTATTTT. Its protein is CASSIDRASTDTQYF.

The chain joins TRBV7-9 to TRBJ1-2; D remains ambiguous. The CDR3 extends over 14 amino acids. Deletions cut 5 bases from V and 10 bases from J, with 20 bases between. Germline assignment: CDR1 SEHNR and CDR2 FQNEAQ (reference sequence). The CDR3 nucleotides are TGTGCCAGCAGCATTCCACAGAGAGCAGACCACTACACCTTC. It yields the protein CASSIPQRADHYTF.

The V call is TRBV6-1, the J call TRBJ1-2, with D possibly TRBD1 on 6 matching bases. CDR1 is MNHNS and CDR2 is SASEGT in the germline V gene. The CDR3 contains 14 residues. V was pared by 4 bases and J by 2 bases, with 11 bases between. CDR3 protein: CASSGLGTNYGYTF. The CDR3 nucleotides are TGTGCCAGCAGTGGCCTCGGGACAAACTATGGCTACACCTTC.

The V gene is TRBV3-1 (or the pseudogene TRBV3-2), the J gene TRBJ1-2, with D tentatively TRBD1 (6 bases). V gave up 1 base and J gave up 8 bases, with 14 bases separating them. The V gene's germline CDR1 is LGHDT and CDR2 YNNKEL (reference sequence). The CDR3 is 14 residues long. The CDR3 DNA sequence: TGTGCCAGCAGCCAAGGGCAGGGGATGAGAGGCTACACCTTC. It specifies CASSQGQGMRGYTF.

This chain links TRBV7-2 with TRBJ1-6; 9 positions agree with TRBD1. CDR3 length equals 14 residues. The germline V gene has CDR1 SGHTA and CDR2 FQGNSA. Germline trimming cut 5 bases from V and 7 bases from J; bases unmatched to any gene: 3. In DNA, the CDR3 is TGTGCCAGCAGCGCGACAGGGGGGAATTCACCCCTCCACTTT. Protein: CASSATGGNSPLHF.